These 11 T cell receptor beta chains came from one sample sequenced in a study of early T cells in non-severe SARS-CoV-2 infection. A single record per CDR3 protein comes from TCRdb applying MiXCR to the 5' RACE reads. In the table there are approximately 90,000 distinct CDR3 sequences, about 12% of which are singletons. The source material was whole blood, sampled at baseline. The source of these receptors is an adult who was a healthcare worker with PCR-confirmed SARS-CoV-2 infection or an uninfected control (not recorded which).

This clonotype was found many times. This rearrangement joins TRBV6-6 to TRBJ2-1; D is uncertain. The CDR3 loop spans 13 amino acids. Per the germline V gene, CDR1 is MNHNY and CDR2 is SVGAGI (reference sequence). V lost 5 bases and J 0 bases, leaving 5 bases between the germline ends. As DNA, the CDR3 is TGTGCCAGCAGTGCGAGCTCCTACAATGAGCAGTTCTTC. Translating it yields CASSASSYNEQFF.

This sequence joins TRBV3-1 and TRBJ2-7; D not certain. The CDR3 spans 11 residues. Germline V lookup: CDR1 LGHDT, CDR2 YNNKEL (reference sequence). Trimming pared 2 bases from V and 5 bases from J, leaving 4 bases between. CDR3 region: CASSQRDEQYF. The CDR3 DNA reads TGTGCCAGCAGCCAACGCGACGAGCAGTACTTC.

This clonotype showed up just a few times. V usage is TRBV21-1 and J usage is TRBJ2-5; the table's D call TRBD1 went unverified against the DNA. TRBV21-1 is an annotated pseudogene. The CDR3 is made up of 16 amino acids. CDR3 region: CASSKIRVGHLETQYF. The CDR3 DNA reads TGTGCCAGCAGCAAGATCAGGGTCGGGCATCTGGAGACCCAGTACTTC.

This chain links TRBV4-1 with TRBJ1-4; the D gene is possibly TRBD1 (5 bases). Trimming took 0 bases from V and 3 from J, leaving 14 bases between them. Germline V CDR1 and CDR2: MGHRA, YSYEKL. This CDR3 contains 17 residues. Here the CDR3 reads CASSQEGPGGPNEKLFF. The CDR3 DNA reads TGCGCCAGCAGCCAAGAGGGACCGGGGGGACCTAATGAAAAACTGTTTTTT.

This chain connects TRBV10-3 to TRBJ1-4; 8 bases fit TRBD1. V lost 10 bases and J lost 7; bases outside the gene matches: 8. Germline V gene data show CDR1 as ENHRY and CDR2 as SYGVKD. The CDR3 consists of 13 residues. CDR3 sequence (DNA): TGTGCCACCGCGGACAGGGCGCCTGAAAAACTGTTTTTT. Its protein is CATADRAPEKLFF.

This clonotype showed up many times. The V and J genes are TRBV7-8 and TRBJ2-2; TRBD1 agrees at 10 bases. CDR1 SGHVS and CDR2 FQNEAQ come from the germline V gene. This CDR3 has 16 residues. The V and J ends lost 4 bases and 3 bases, in that order; junction bases with no gene match: 5. The DNA for the CDR3 is TGTGCCAGCAGCTCTCGACAGGGGGCAGACACCGGGGAGCTGTTTTTT. It encodes CASSSRQGADTGELFF.

This clonotype was counted only a few times. This chain joins TRBV6-1 and TRBJ2-3; D perhaps matches TRBD1 (5 bases). V lost 1 base, J lost 5 bases, and 13 bases lay in between. The CDR3 is 15 amino acids. Germline CDR1 is MNHNS and CDR2 is SASEGT. The CDR3 bases are TGTGCCAGCAGTGAAGGGGGCAGGGCGCGAGATACGCAGTATTTT. Its translation: CASSEGGRARDTQYF.

The chain uses TRBV5-1 and TRBJ2-7; tentatively, D is TRBD1 (6 bases). Trimming took off 4 bases at V and 0 bases at J, with 14 bases between the two ends. The CDR3 consists of 15 residues. CDR1 and CDR2 from the germline V gene are SGHRS and YFSETQ. The CDR3 DNA is TGCGCCAGCAGCCTCGCAGGGGTAAACTCCTACGAGCAGTACTTC. Translated: CASSLAGVNSYEQYF.

The chain recombines TRBV12-3 or TRBV12-4 with TRBJ2-3; TRBD2 agrees at 8 bases. V shed 6 bases, J shed 7 bases, and the junction held 12 bases outside the gene matches. CDR3 length: 15 amino acids. DNA of the CDR3: TGTGCCAGCAGCCCAATAGCGGGGAGCCCCAATACGCAGTATTTT. This translates into CASSPIAGSPNTQYF.

A few counts support this clonotype. The genes are TRBV12-3 or TRBV12-4 and TRBJ2-5; 12 nucleotides agree with TRBD1. The CDR3 contains 15 residues. V dropped 6 bases and J dropped 5; count of bases not matched to a gene: 7. The DNA of the CDR3 is TGTGCCAGCAGCCGGGGACAGGGGGCATGGGAGACCCAGTACTTC. It specifies CASSRGQGAWETQYF.

This clonotype appeared once. This likely comes from a read error, as the CDR3 has no conserved phenylalanine or tryptophan at its end. The rearrangement joins TRBV7-9 to TRBJ2-2; perhaps TRBD1 as D (6 bases). Germline V CDR1 and CDR2: SEHNR, FQNEAQ (reference sequence). This CDR3 is built from 15 residues. Trimming shortened V by 6 bases and J by 2 bases, and 13 bases separated the two germline ends. CDR3 region: CASRWPGHNTGELFL. The DNA for the CDR3 is TGTGCCAGCAGATGGCCGGGACACAACACCGGGGAGCTGTTTCTT.